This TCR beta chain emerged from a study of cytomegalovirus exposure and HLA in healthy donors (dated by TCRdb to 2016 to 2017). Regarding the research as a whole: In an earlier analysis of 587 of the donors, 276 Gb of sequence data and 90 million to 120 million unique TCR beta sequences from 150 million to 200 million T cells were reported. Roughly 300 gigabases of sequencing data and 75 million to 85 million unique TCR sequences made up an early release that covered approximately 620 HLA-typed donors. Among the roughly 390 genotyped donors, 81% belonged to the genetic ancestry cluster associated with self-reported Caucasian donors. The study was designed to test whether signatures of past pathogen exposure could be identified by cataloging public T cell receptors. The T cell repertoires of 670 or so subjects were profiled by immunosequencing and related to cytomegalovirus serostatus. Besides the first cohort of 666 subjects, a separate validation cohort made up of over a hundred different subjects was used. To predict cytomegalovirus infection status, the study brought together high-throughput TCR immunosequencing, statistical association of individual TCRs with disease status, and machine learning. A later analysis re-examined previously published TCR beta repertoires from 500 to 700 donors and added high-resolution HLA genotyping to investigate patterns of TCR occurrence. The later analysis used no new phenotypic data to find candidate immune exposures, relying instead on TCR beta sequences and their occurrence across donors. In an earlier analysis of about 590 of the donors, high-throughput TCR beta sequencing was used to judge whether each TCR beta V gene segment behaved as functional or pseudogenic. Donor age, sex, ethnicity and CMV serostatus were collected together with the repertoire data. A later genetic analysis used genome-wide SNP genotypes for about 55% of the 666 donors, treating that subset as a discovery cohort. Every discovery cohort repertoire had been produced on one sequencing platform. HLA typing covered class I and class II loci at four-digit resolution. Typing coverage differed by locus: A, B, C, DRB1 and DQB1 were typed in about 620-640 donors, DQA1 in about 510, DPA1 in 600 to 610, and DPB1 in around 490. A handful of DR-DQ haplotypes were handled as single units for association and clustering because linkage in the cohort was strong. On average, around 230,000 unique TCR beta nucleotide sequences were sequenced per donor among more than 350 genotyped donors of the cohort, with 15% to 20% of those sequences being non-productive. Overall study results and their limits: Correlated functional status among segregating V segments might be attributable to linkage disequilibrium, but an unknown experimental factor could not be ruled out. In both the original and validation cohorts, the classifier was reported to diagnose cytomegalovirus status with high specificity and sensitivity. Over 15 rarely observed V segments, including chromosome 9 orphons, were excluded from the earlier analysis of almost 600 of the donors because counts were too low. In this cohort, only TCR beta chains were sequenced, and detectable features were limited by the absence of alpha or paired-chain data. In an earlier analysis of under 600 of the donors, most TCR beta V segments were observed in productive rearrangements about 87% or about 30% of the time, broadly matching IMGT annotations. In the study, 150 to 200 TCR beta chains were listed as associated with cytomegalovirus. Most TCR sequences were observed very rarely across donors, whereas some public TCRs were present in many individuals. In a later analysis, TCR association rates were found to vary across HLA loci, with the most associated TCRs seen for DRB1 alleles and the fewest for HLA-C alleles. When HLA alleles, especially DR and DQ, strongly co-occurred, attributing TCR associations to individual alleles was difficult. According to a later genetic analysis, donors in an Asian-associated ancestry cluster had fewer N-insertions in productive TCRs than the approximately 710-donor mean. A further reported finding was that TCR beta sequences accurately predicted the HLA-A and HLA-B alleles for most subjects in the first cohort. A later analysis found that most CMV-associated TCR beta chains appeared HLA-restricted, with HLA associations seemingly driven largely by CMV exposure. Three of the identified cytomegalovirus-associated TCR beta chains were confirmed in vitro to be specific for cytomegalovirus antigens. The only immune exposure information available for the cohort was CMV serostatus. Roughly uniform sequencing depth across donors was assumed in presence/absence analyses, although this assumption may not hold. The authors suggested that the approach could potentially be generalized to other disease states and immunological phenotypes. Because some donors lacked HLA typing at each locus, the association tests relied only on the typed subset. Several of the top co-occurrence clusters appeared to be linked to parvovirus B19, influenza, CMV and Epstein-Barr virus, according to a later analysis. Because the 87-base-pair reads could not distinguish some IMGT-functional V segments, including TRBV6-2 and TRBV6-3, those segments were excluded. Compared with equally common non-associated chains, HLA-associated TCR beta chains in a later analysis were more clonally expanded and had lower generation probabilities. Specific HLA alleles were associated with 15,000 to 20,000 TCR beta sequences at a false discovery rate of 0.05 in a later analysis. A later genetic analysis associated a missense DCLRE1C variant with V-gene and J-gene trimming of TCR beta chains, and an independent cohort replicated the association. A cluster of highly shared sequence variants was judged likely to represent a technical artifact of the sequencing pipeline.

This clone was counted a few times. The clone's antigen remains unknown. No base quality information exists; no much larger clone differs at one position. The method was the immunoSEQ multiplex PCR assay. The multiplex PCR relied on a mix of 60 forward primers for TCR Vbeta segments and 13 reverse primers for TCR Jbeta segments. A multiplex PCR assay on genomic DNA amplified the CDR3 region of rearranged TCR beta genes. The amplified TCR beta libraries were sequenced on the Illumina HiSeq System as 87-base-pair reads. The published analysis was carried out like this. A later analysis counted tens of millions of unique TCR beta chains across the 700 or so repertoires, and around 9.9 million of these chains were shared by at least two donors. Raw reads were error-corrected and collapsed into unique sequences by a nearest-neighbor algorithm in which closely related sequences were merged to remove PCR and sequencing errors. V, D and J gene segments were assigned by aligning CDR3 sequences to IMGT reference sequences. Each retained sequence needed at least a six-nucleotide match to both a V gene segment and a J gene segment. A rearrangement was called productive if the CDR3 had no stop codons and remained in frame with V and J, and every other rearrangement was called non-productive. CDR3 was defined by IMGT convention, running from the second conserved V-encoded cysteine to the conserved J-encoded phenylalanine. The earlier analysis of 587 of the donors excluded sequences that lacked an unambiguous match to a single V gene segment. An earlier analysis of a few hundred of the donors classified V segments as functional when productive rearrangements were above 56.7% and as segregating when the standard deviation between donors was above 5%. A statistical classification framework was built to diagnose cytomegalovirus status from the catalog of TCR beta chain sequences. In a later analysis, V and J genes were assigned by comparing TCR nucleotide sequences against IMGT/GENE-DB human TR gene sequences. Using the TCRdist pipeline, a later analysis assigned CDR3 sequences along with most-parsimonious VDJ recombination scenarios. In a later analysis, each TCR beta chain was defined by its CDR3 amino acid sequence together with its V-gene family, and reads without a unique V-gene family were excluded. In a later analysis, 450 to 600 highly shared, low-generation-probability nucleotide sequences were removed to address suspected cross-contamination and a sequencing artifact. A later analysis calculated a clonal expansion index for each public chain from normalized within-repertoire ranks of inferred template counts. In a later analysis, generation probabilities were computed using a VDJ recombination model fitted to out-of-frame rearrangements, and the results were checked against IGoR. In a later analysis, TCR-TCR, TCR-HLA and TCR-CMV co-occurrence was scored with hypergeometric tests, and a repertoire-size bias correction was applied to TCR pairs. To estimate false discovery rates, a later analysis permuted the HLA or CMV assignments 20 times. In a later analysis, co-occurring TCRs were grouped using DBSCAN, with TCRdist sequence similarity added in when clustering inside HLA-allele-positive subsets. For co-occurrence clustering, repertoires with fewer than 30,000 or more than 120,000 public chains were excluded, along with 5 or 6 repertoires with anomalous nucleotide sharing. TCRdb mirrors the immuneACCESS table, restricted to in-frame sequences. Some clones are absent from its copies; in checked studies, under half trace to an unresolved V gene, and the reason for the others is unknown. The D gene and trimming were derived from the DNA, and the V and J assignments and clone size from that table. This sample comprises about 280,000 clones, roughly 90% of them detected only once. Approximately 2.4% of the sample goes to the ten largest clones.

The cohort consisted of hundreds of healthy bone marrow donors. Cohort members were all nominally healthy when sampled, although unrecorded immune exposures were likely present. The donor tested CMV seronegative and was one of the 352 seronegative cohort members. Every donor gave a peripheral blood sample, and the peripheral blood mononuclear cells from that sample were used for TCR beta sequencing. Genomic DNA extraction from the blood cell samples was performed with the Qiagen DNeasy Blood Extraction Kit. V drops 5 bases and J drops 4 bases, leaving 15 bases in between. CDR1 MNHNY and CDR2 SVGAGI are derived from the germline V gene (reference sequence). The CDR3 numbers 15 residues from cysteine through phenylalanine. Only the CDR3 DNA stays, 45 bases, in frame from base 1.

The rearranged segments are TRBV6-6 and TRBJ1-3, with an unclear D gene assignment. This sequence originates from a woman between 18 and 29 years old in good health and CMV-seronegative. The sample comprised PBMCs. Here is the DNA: TGTGCCAGCAGTCCCCGCACCCAGACAGGAAACACCATATATTTT. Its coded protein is CASSPRTQTGNTIYF.